This TCR beta chain was sequenced during a study of shared clonotypes between healthy human individuals (dated by TCRdb to 2018 to 2020). At the level of the whole study: The cohort comprised a couple of women and a few men aged 18 to 49 years. To increase sequencing depth and limit assay-specific biases, different laboratories used diverse techniques to prepare libraries and sequence TCR repertoires. Leukapheresis yielded between about 0.9 and 9 billion PBMCs per donor. Blood TCR repertoires of about 5 healthy adults were deeply sequenced to estimate repertoire size and the extent of clonotype sharing between individuals. For each donor, CD4 naive and CD4 memory were each run on three plates, CD8 naive on two plates, and CD8 memory on one plate.

This clone was seen a single time. What this receptor recognizes is not known. Per-base qualities were not stored, and no clone one base away is much larger. TCR CDR3 regions were amplified from genomic DNA by multiplex PCR using the deep immunoSEQ assay. Genomic DNA extracted from each cell subset was distributed evenly over all wells of several immunoSEQ 96-well plates, and each plate served as one replicate. For sorted subsets, each replicate PCR was loaded with approximately 0.2 ug genomic DNA, equivalent to 32,000 or so T cell genomes. Purified libraries were quantified with a Qubit 3.0 fluorometer, sized on a Bioanalyzer 2100, and re-quantified with the KAPA Library Quantification kit. Every immunoSEQ 96-well plate was sequenced on a separate single-read 150-cycle Illumina NextSeq 550 flow cell. Under the source paper's analysis protocol: Because the immunoSEQ output held only junctional sequences and lacked quality scores, the filtering could not match the filtering applied to full-length reads. Sequences were annotated with PyIR, a Python wrapper for IgBLAST v1.9, using IMGT germline references to assign V/J genes and CDR3. Reads were filtered out if the reads had weak V/J assignments (E-value above 1e-6), no CDR3, stop codons, out-of-frame junctions, or ambiguous translated residues. V3J clonotypes were defined as sequences sharing the same inferred V gene, J gene, and CDR3 amino acid sequence. The percentage overlap between two repertoires was calculated by dividing the number of shared unique clonotypes by the size of the smaller repertoire. RTK rarefaction, the Chao1 estimator, and Recon v2.1 estimates of unobserved clonotypes were used to assess repertoire richness. For all TCRbeta clonotypes obtained by the gDNA method from several donors, generation probabilities were computed with OLGA. Imported from immuneACCESS, the table was reduced by TCRdb to in-frame sequences with V and J called. These copies leave out some clones; in studies compared against another copy, an unresolved V gene accounts for under half, and the cause of the remainder is not known. That table supplies the V and J calls and clone size; D and trimming were determined from the DNA. In this sample the table shows over a million clones, 98% to 99% of which occur a single time. The ten most abundant clones make up approximately 0.38% of the sample.

Overall results and qualifications from the work: Pairwise subsampling indicated that sequencing depth was expected to affect the degree of clonotype sharing among donors. Naive subsets generally had larger estimated clonotype richness than memory subsets did. Across a handful of donors, about 5% of naive CD4, approximately 3.6% of naive CD8, roughly 2.2% of memory CD4, and approximately 0.4% of memory CD8 clonotypes were shared. Only blood was sampled, and tissue TCR repertoires likely differ from those in blood. The small number of donors limited the genetic and exposure-history diversity represented. Even with the large sequencing depth, rarefaction of the sorted-subset datasets indicated that sequencing was incomplete. Higher generation probabilities were observed for clonotypes shared by all four sorted-subset donors than for non-shared clonotypes.

The donors were healthy, HIV-negative adults who had no recently reported acute infections or vaccinations. Every donor was a Caucasian adult living in Nashville, Tennessee, USA. CD4+ T cells were enriched by magnetic negative selection; naive cells were then positively selected on CD45RA, and the negative fraction formed the memory subset. After blood collection by leukapheresis, PBMCs were isolated using Ficoll-Histopaque density gradient centrifugation and then cryopreserved in the vapor phase of liquid nitrogen. Purity and quantity of every magnetically sorted T cell population were checked by analytical flow cytometry. From each sorted fraction, genomic DNA was isolated and quantified by UV absorbance on a Nanodrop 2000c. The receptor comes from a man aged 25 to 40 in good health. The sample taken for sequencing was naive CD4+ T cells sorted from blood. The cell subset or site label for this specimen denotes: CD45RA+ positively selected.

The DNA reads as follows: TGTGCCAGCAGTTACTCGAAAGTAGGGGAGCTGTTTTTT. It encodes CASSYSKVGELFF. The chain couples TRBV6-6 to TRBJ2-2; no D segment can be confidently identified. At the junction V is shortened by 0 bases and J by 8 bases, with 7 bases in between. Reading from cysteine to phenylalanine, the CDR3 counts 13 amino acids. Here the CDR3 DNA is all that survives: 39 bases in frame from base 1. The germline V gene (reference sequence) yields MNHNY for CDR1 and SVGAGI for CDR2.